The rows below give T cell receptor beta chains drawn from one sample of a study of graft-versus-host responses after intestinal transplantation. The antigens these receptors bind are not known. Clones were sequenced by immunoSEQ multiplex PCR, and TCRdb holds only the in-frame ones, with some missing. Among some 110,000 clones listed, approximately 93% were seen once. The material was unstimulated CD8+ T cells sorted from spleen or lymph node cells, obtained before transplant. All receptors derive from a human donor who was the organ donor for an intestinal transplant. Both conserved end residues are part of each CDR3. Each record gives: D gene, V gene, J gene, clone size, CDR3 protein, CDR3 DNA. The D gene is left open where the match is weak. Clone size is not always given. Where it is, it says once, few, many or a class for expanded clones.

D gene: TRBD2
V gene: TRBV11-2
J gene: TRBJ2-2
clone size: NA
CDR3 protein: CASSPGKTSGRNGELFF
CDR3 DNA: TGTGCCAGCAGCCCCGGCAAGACTAGCGGGAGGAACGGGGAGCTGTTTTTT

D gene: TRBD1
V gene: TRBV27
J gene: TRBJ1-5
clone size: NA
CDR3 protein: CASSLTGGGNQPQHF
CDR3 DNA: TGTGCCAGCAGTCTAACAGGGGGCGGCAATCAGCCCCAGCATTTT

D gene: NA
V gene: TRBV7-9
J gene: TRBJ2-3
clone size: NA
CDR3 protein: CASSLVSPTDTQYF
CDR3 DNA: TGTGCCAGCAGCTTAGTCTCCCCCACAGATACGCAGTATTTT

D gene: NA
V gene: TRBV4-1
J gene: TRBJ2-1
clone size: NA
CDR3 protein: CASSQEGGSYNEQFF
CDR3 DNA: TGCGCCAGCAGCCAAGAAGGGGGCTCCTACAATGAGCAGTTCTTC

D gene: NA
V gene: TRBV7-3
J gene: TRBJ2-3
clone size: NA
CDR3 protein: CASSLSVGMDTQYF
CDR3 DNA: TGTGCCAGCAGCTTATCGGTAGGGATGGATACGCAGTATTTT

D gene: TRBD2
V gene: TRBV27
J gene: TRBJ2-1
clone size: NA
CDR3 protein: CASSLYGASGSSYNEQFF
CDR3 DNA: TGTGCCAGCAGTTTATATGGGGCTAGCGGAAGCTCCTACAATGAGCAGTTCTTC

D gene: NA
V gene: TRBV5-5
J gene: TRBJ2-5
clone size: NA
CDR3 protein: CASSGGGQETQYF
CDR3 DNA: TGTGCCAGCAGCGGAGGGGGCCAAGAGACCCAGTACTTC

D gene: TRBD1
V gene: TRBV30
J gene: TRBJ2-1
clone size: NA
CDR3 protein: CAWETTGAPGNEQFF
CDR3 DNA: TGTGCCTGGGAAACGACAGGGGCCCCCGGCAATGAGCAGTTCTTC

D gene: NA
V gene: TRBV11-2
J gene: TRBJ1-2
clone size: NA
CDR3 protein: CASSHLNFNYGYTF
CDR3 DNA: TGTGCCAGCAGTCATCTGAATTTCAACTATGGCTACACCTTC

D gene: NA
V gene: TRBV5-5
J gene: TRBJ2-5
clone size: NA
CDR3 protein: CASSLWQLEGETQYF
CDR3 DNA: TGTGCCAGCAGCTTGTGGCAGCTCGAGGGGGAGACCCAGTACTTC

D gene: NA
V gene: TRBV9
J gene: TRBJ2-3
clone size: NA
CDR3 protein: CASSVSGSTDTQYF
CDR3 DNA: TGTGCCAGCAGCGTTTCAGGAAGCACAGATACGCAGTATTTT

D gene: TRBD2
V gene: TRBV4-2
J gene: TRBJ2-3
clone size: NA
CDR3 protein: CASSQDAGEGNTQYF
CDR3 DNA: TGTGCCAGCAGCCAAGATGCGGGAGAAGGAAATACGCAGTATTTT

D gene: NA
V gene: TRBV11-2
J gene: TRBJ2-7
clone size: once
CDR3 protein: CASSLESWTPHEQYF
CDR3 DNA: TGTGCCAGCAGCTTAGAATCATGGACCCCCCACGAGCAGTACTTC

D gene: NA
V gene: TRBV27
J gene: TRBJ2-1
clone size: NA
CDR3 protein: CASSLRGSYNEQFF
CDR3 DNA: TGTGCCAGCAGTTTACGAGGGTCCTACAATGAGCAGTTCTTC

D gene: TRBD1
V gene: TRBV27
J gene: TRBJ2-2
clone size: NA
CDR3 protein: CASSPDRGWNTGELFF
CDR3 DNA: TGTGCCAGCAGCCCTGACAGGGGCTGGAACACCGGGGAGCTGTTTTTT

D gene: TRBD1
V gene: TRBV19
J gene: TRBJ2-7
clone size: NA
CDR3 protein: CASSQTGNEQYF
CDR3 DNA: TGTGCCAGTAGTCAGACAGGGAACGAGCAGTACTTC

D gene: NA
V gene: TRBV4-1
J gene: TRBJ2-2
clone size: NA
CDR3 protein: CASSRKTQRGANTGELFF
CDR3 DNA: TGCGCCAGCAGCCGAAAAACGCAAAGGGGGGCAAACACCGGGGAGCTGTTTTTT

D gene: TRBD2
V gene: TRBV5-4
J gene: TRBJ2-7
clone size: NA
CDR3 protein: CASSFSGGEQYF
CDR3 DNA: TGTGCCAGCAGCTTTAGCGGGGGCGAGCAGTACTTC

D gene: NA
V gene: TRBV6-1
J gene: TRBJ2-7
clone size: few
CDR3 protein: CASSLRDQPYEQYF
CDR3 DNA: TGTGCCAGCAGTCTCCGGGACCAGCCCTACGAGCAGTACTTC

D gene: TRBD1
V gene: TRBV2
J gene: TRBJ2-6
clone size: NA
CDR3 protein: CASSEAGTGVLSGANVLTF
CDR3 DNA: TGTGCCAGCAGTGAAGCGGGGACAGGGGTCTTATCGGGGGCCAACGTCCTGACTTTC

D gene: NA
V gene: TRBV29-1
J gene: TRBJ1-3
clone size: NA
CDR3 protein: CSAILLSGNTIYF
CDR3 DNA: TGCAGCGCAATACTGCTCTCTGGAAACACCATATATTTT

D gene: NA
V gene: TRBV4-2
J gene: TRBJ1-1
clone size: NA
CDR3 protein: CASSQYSNTEAFF
CDR3 DNA: TGTGCCAGCAGCCAATACTCCAACACTGAAGCTTTCTTT

D gene: NA
V gene: TRBV27
J gene: TRBJ1-2
clone size: NA
CDR3 protein: CASSLSAGSRYGYTF
CDR3 DNA: TGTGCCAGCAGTTTATCAGCAGGGAGTCGCTATGGCTACACCTTC

D gene: NA
V gene: TRBV11-3
J gene: TRBJ2-3
clone size: NA
CDR3 protein: CASSFPADTQYF
CDR3 DNA: TGTGCCAGCAGCTTCCCGGCAGATACGCAGTATTTT

D gene: NA
V gene: TRBV6-5
J gene: TRBJ2-7
clone size: NA
CDR3 protein: CASSSIRSDEQYF
CDR3 DNA: TGTGCCAGCAGTTCTATAAGATCCGACGAGCAGTACTTC

D gene: NA
V gene: TRBV19
J gene: TRBJ2-5
clone size: NA
CDR3 protein: CASNDGLFGTLETQYF
CDR3 DNA: TGTGCCAGTAATGACGGTCTCTTTGGGACTCTAGAGACCCAGTACTTC

D gene: NA
V gene: TRBV27
J gene: TRBJ2-3
clone size: once
CDR3 protein: CASSFSGTYSYGWGADTQYF
CDR3 DNA: TGTGCCAGCAGTTTCTCCGGGACTTACAGTTATGGATGGGGAGCAGATACGCAGTATTTT

D gene: NA
V gene: TRBV5-1
J gene: TRBJ1-1
clone size: NA
CDR3 protein: CASSGSGSSENTEAFF
CDR3 DNA: TGCGCCAGCTCCGGATCAGGGTCTTCTGAGAACACTGAAGCTTTCTTT

D gene: NA
V gene: TRBV28
J gene: TRBJ2-7
clone size: NA
CDR3 protein: CASRRELNYEQYF
CDR3 DNA: TGTGCCAGCAGACGGGAACTAAACTACGAGCAGTACTTC

D gene: NA
V gene: TRBV9
J gene: TRBJ2-1
clone size: NA
CDR3 protein: CASSKSDNEQFF
CDR3 DNA: TGTGCCAGCAGCAAGAGCGACAATGAGCAGTTCTTC

D gene: NA
V gene: TRBV4-3
J gene: TRBJ2-7
clone size: once
CDR3 protein: CASSQALWIRQYF
CDR3 DNA: TGCGCCAGCAGTCAAGCCTTATGGATTCGGCAGTACTTC

D gene: TRBD2
V gene: TRBV4-3
J gene: TRBJ2-7
clone size: NA
CDR3 protein: CASSQDREGYYEQYF
CDR3 DNA: TGCGCCAGCAGCCAGGACCGGGAGGGATACTACGAGCAGTACTTC

D gene: TRBD2
V gene: TRBV6-1
J gene: TRBJ2-7
clone size: NA
CDR3 protein: CASSALTSVYEQYF
CDR3 DNA: TGTGCCAGCAGTGCCCTGACTAGCGTGTACGAGCAGTACTTC

D gene: NA
V gene: TRBV2
J gene: TRBJ2-7
clone size: NA
CDR3 protein: CASSEGEGYEQYF
CDR3 DNA: TGTGCCAGCAGTGAGGGAGAAGGCTACGAGCAGTACTTC

D gene: NA
V gene: TRBV5-5
J gene: TRBJ1-1
clone size: once
CDR3 protein: CASSLSWGSVNTEAFF
CDR3 DNA: TGTGCCAGCAGCTTGAGTTGGGGTTCGGTGAACACTGAAGCTTTCTTT

D gene: TRBD1
V gene: TRBV19
J gene: TRBJ2-4
clone size: NA
CDR3 protein: CASSKRDRLAKNIQYF
CDR3 DNA: TGTGCCAGTAGTAAACGGGACAGATTAGCCAAAAACATTCAGTACTTC

D gene: NA
V gene: TRBV4-2
J gene: TRBJ1-1
clone size: NA
CDR3 protein: CASSQVVGGEAFF
CDR3 DNA: TGTGCCAGCAGCCAAGTTGTGGGGGGTGAAGCTTTCTTT

D gene: NA
V gene: TRBV6-1
J gene: TRBJ2-1
clone size: NA
CDR3 protein: CASRSTGASANEQFF
CDR3 DNA: TGTGCCAGCCGATCAACAGGGGCTAGCGCTAATGAGCAGTTCTTC

D gene: NA
V gene: TRBV7-9
J gene: TRBJ1-5
clone size: NA
CDR3 protein: CASSLSNQPQHF
CDR3 DNA: TGTGCCAGCAGCTTGAGCAATCAGCCCCAGCATTTT

D gene: NA
V gene: TRBV9
J gene: TRBJ2-1
clone size: NA
CDR3 protein: CASSVTEKVSGYNEQFF
CDR3 DNA: TGTGCCAGCAGCGTCACCGAAAAAGTTAGCGGATACAATGAGCAGTTCTTC

D gene: NA
V gene: TRBV5-6
J gene: TRBJ1-2
clone size: once
CDR3 protein: CASSLAGRYGYTF
CDR3 DNA: TGTGCCAGCAGCTTGGCTGGCAGGTATGGCTACACCTTC

D gene: NA
V gene: TRBV29-1
J gene: TRBJ2-3
clone size: NA
CDR3 protein: CSVPQARRPPDTQYF
CDR3 DNA: TGCAGCGTTCCACAAGCCCGGCGCCCCCCAGATACGCAGTATTTT

D gene: NA
V gene: TRBV6-1
J gene: TRBJ1-1
clone size: NA
CDR3 protein: CASSFQGISEAFF
CDR3 DNA: TGTGCCAGCAGTTTTCAGGGTATTTCTGAAGCTTTCTTT

D gene: TRBD1
V gene: TRBV13
J gene: TRBJ1-2
clone size: NA
CDR3 protein: CASSPGDSSNYGYTF
CDR3 DNA: TGTGCCAGCAGCCCTGGGGACAGTTCTAACTATGGCTACACCTTC

D gene: TRBD2
V gene: TRBV13
J gene: TRBJ2-1
clone size: NA
CDR3 protein: CASSPPWTSSEQFF
CDR3 DNA: TGTGCCAGCAGCCCGCCCTGGACTAGCTCTGAGCAGTTCTTC

D gene: NA
V gene: TRBV14
J gene: TRBJ2-7
clone size: NA
CDR3 protein: CASSQEGKGDWPSYEQYF
CDR3 DNA: TGTGCCAGCAGCCAAGAAGGTAAAGGGGACTGGCCCTCCTACGAGCAGTACTTC

D gene: NA
V gene: TRBV4-1
J gene: TRBJ2-5
clone size: NA
CDR3 protein: CASGQGAGGLETQYF
CDR3 DNA: TGCGCCAGCGGCCAAGGGGCAGGGGGGCTGGAGACCCAGTACTTC

D gene: NA
V gene: TRBV28
J gene: TRBJ1-1
clone size: NA
CDR3 protein: CASSLSENLNTEAFF
CDR3 DNA: TGTGCCAGCAGTTTAAGTGAAAACCTGAACACTGAAGCTTTCTTT

D gene: NA
V gene: TRBV19
J gene: TRBJ1-5
clone size: NA
CDR3 protein: CASSILGGNQPQHF
CDR3 DNA: TGTGCCAGTAGTATTTTGGGAGGCAATCAGCCCCAGCATTTT

D gene: NA
V gene: TRBV29-1
J gene: TRBJ2-7
clone size: NA
CDR3 protein: CSVEITDGGYEQYF
CDR3 DNA: TGCAGCGTTGAAATAACAGACGGGGGCTACGAGCAGTACTTC